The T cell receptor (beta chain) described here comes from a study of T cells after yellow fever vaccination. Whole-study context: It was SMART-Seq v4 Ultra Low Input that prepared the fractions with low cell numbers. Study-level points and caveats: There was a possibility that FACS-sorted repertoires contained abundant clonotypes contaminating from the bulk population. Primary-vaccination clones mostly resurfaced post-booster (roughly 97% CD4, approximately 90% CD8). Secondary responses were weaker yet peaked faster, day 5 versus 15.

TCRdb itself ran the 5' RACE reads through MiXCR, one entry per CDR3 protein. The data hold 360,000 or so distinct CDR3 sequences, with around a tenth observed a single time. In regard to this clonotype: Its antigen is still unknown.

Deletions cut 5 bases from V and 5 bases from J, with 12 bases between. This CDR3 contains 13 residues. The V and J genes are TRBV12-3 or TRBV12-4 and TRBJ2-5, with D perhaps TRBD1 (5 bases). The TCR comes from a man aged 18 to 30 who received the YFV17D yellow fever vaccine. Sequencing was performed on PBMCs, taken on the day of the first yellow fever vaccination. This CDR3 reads CASSLPPGETQYF. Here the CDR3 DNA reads TGTGCCAGCAGTCTACCGCCAGGGGAGACCCAGTACTTC.